Below, one T cell receptor (beta chain) is given with its context. What it binds is unknown. Treatment of patients with chemo-refractory metastatic non-small-cell lung cancer consisted of focal radiation plus CTLA-4 blockade with ipilimumab. CDR1 and CDR2 (germline): MDHEN, SYDVKM. This CDR3 contains 14 residues. V was pared by 7 bases and J by 4 bases, with 14 bases between. TCRdb keeps only in-frame clones here, not all; method: immunoSEQ multiplex PCR. The sample shows 65,000 to 95,000 clones, approximately 86% of them seen only once. This sample stems from a study of radiotherapy plus CTLA-4 blockade in lung cancer. Looking at the study overall: There were objective responses in 18% of patients, and about 31% had disease control. Study findings and constraints: Blood-borne expansion of tumor-derived TCR clones followed radiotherapy plus ipilimumab.

V gene TRBV28 combines with J gene TRBJ1-5, with D possibly being TRBD1 (5 bases). The receptor's source is a human donor with non-small cell lung cancer who had stable disease on radiotherapy plus ipilimumab. Sequencing used peripheral blood, obtained from a patient treated with radiotherapy plus ipilimumab. CDR3 sequence: CASTPGGGNQPQHF. The CDR3 DNA reads TGTGCCAGCACCCCGGGGGGAGGAAATCAGCCCCAGCATTTT.